Each of the 21 T cell receptor beta chains below was sequenced from the same sample in a study of technical replicates of blood from a handful of donors. Only in-frame clones appear in the TCRdb table, and some are missing; sequencing was by immunoSEQ multiplex PCR. Of some 60,000 clones listed, around 87% are singletons. The sample was PBMCs. All receptors derive from a human donor in good health. Some clones in this sample may be carry-over from other donors' samples.

The chain carries TRBV7-2 and TRBJ1-6; D is uncertain. The germline V and J ends were trimmed by 3 bases and 10 bases, with 7 bases remaining between them. This CDR3 is 12 amino acids long. Germline V gene sequence: CDR1 SGHTA, CDR2 FQGNSA. The CDR3 sequence: CASSFWESPLHF. CDR3 coding DNA: TGTGCCAGCAGCTTTTGGGAGTCACCCCTCCACTTT.

V gene TRBV7-9 combines with J gene TRBJ1-2, with 8 bases fitting TRBD1. Germline CDR1 SEHNR, CDR2 FQNEAQ (reference sequence). With V trimmed by 3 bases and J by 7 bases, 4 bases remained unmatched. This CDR3 region has 13 residues. The CDR3 bases are TGTGCCAGCAGCTTTGGACAGGGACTTGGCTACACCTTC. Its protein product is CASSFGQGLGYTF.

This chain joins TRBV6-6 and TRBJ2-2; 7 bases match TRBD2. In germline, CDR1 is MNHNY, CDR2 SVGAGI (reference sequence). CDR3 length: 15 residues. J gave up 2 bases and V 7 bases, and 7 bases lay outside the gene matches. DNA of the CDR3: TGTGCCAGCATTCGAGCTAGCGGAAACACCGGGGAGCTGTTTTTT. Translation gives CASIRASGNTGELFF.

This clone was observed once. The chain couples TRBV7-3 to TRBJ1-2, with D unclear. Germline CDR1 and CDR2: SGHTA and FQGTGA. V was clipped by 5 bases and J by 5 bases, with 12 bases between them. The CDR3 runs to 13 residues. This CDR3 is CASSLEGGYGYTF. Here the CDR3 DNA reads TGTGCCAGCAGCCTCGAGGGTGGGTATGGCTACACCTTC. Full variable domain (rest looked up from reference TRBV7-3 and TRBJ1-2): GAGVSQTPSNKVTEKGKYVELRCDPISGHTALYWYRQSLGQGPEFLIYFQGTGAADDSGLPNDRFFAVRPEGSVSTLKIQRTERGDSAVYLCASSLEGGYGYTFGSGTRLTVV.

The chain uses TRBV11-2 and TRBJ1-5, with 7 positions matching TRBD1. V shed 1 base and J 0 bases; nucleotides not matched to a gene: 9. The CDR3 is 18 amino acids. Germline-derived CDR1 and CDR2 are SGHAT and FQNNGV. CDR3 loop: CASSLVRDREYSNQPQHF. The DNA of the CDR3 is TGTGCCAGCAGCTTAGTAAGAGACAGGGAATATAGCAATCAGCCCCAGCATTTT.

The chain links TRBV11-1 to TRBJ2-7; 10 nucleotides match TRBD2. After removal of 5 bases from V and 6 bases from J, the junction contained 13 bases not matched to a gene. The CDR3 sequence is 16 residues long. In germline, CDR1 is SGHAT, CDR2 FQDESV (reference sequence). DNA of the CDR3: TGTGCCAGCAGCCTAGGACAGGGCCGGACTAGCGGCGAGCAGTACTTC. It is translated as CASSLGQGRTSGEQYF.

The chain has TRBV5-4 and TRBJ2-5; D gene unclear. V lost 4 bases and J lost 4, with 14 bases in between. The CDR3 length is 14 residues. Germline CDR1 and CDR2: SGHNT and YYREEE (reference sequence). CDR3 region: CASSPEASLETQYF. CDR3 bases: TGTGCCAGCAGCCCAGAGGCCTCCCTAGAGACCCAGTACTTC.

The V and J genes are TRBV7-9 and TRBJ1-1; D may be TRBD1 (5 bases). Germline assignment: CDR1 SEHNR and CDR2 FQNEAQ (reference sequence). The ends were cut back, 3 bases at V and 3 bases at J, with 11 bases in the middle. This CDR3 is built from 14 residues. CDR3 DNA: TGTGCCAGCAGCTTCAGGGATATGGACACTGAAGCTTTCTTT. Its protein is CASSFRDMDTEAFF. Complete variable domain (other parts from reference TRBV7-9 and TRBJ1-1): DTGVSQNPRHKITKRGQNVTFRCDPISEHNRLYWYRQTLGQGPEFLTYFQNEAQLEKSRLLSDRFSAERPKGSFSTLEIQRTEQGDSAMYLCASSFRDMDTEAFFGQGTRLTVV.

This clone was seen more than once but under ten times. This chain joins TRBV2 and TRBJ2-3; possible D gene TRBD2, 6 bases. CDR3 length: 14 residues. Germline V lookup: CDR1 SNHLY, CDR2 FYNNEI. V dropped 2 bases and J dropped 3 bases, with 9 bases sitting between them. The CDR3 region is CASSENGRTDTQYF. CDR3 nucleotides: TGTGCCAGCAGTGAAAATGGGAGGACAGATACGCAGTATTTT.

The CDR3 DNA is TGTGCCAGCGGACAGGGGGCAAACTATGGCTACACCTTC. This translates into CASGQGANYGYTF. V usage is TRBV6-1 and J usage is TRBJ1-2, with TRBD1 matching over 11 bases. The V gene end was trimmed by 8 bases and the J gene end by 2 bases; junction bases not matched to a gene: 1. The CDR3 contains 13 residues. Germline values: CDR1 MNHNS, CDR2 SASEGT.

The J gene is TRBJ2-7, the V gene TRBV7-8, with D perhaps matching TRBD2 (6 bases). Germline V gene data show CDR1 as SGHVS and CDR2 as FQNEAQ. The CDR3 spans 13 residues. The CDR3 region has the DNA TGTGCTTCGGGGGACTCGCTCCCCTACGAGCAGTACTTC. It encodes CASGDSLPYEQYF.

The chain joins TRBV6-5 to TRBJ1-1, with D maybe TRBD1 (5 bases). The germline CDR1 and CDR2 sequences are MNHEY and SVGAGI. V was clipped by 5 bases and J by 3 bases, with 13 bases between them. CDR3 length equals 14 residues. CDR3 sequence: CASSTGEVDTEAFF. The CDR3 DNA is TGTGCCAGCAGTACGGGGGAGGTGGACACTGAAGCTTTCTTT.

The rearrangement links TRBV4-2 to TRBJ1-3; D is undetermined. Germline CDR1 is LGHNA and CDR2 is YNFKEQ. The CDR3 spans 18 residues. V was shortened by 3 bases and J by 4 bases, with 22 bases between the two germline ends. The CDR3 DNA reads as TGTGCCAGCAGCCAGTTCGGGAAACAAGTTGGTTCCGGAAACACCATATATTTT. Its protein product is CASSQFGKQVGSGNTIYF.

This chain links TRBV27 with TRBJ2-7; unclear D gene. CDR1 is MNHEY, CDR2 SMNVEV, per germline (reference sequence). The CDR3 runs 16 residues. V was trimmed by 3 bases and J by 0 bases, leaving 15 bases between them. The CDR3 region has the DNA TGTGCCAGCAGTTTCCTTCCCCCACCGAGCTCCTACGAGCAGTACTTC. Translation gives CASSFLPPPSSYEQYF.

This chain joins TRBV19 and TRBJ1-3; D not resolved. This CDR3 has 13 amino acids. V was pared by 6 bases and J by 0 bases, with 6 bases between. Looked up from germline, CDR1 is LNHDA and CDR2 is SQIVND (reference sequence). The CDR3 DNA reads TGTGCCAGTAGGGAGAGCTCTGGAAACACCATATATTTT. This translates into CASRESSGNTIYF.

This chain uses TRBV6-5 with TRBJ2-1; 8 bases align to TRBD2. Germline-derived CDR1 and CDR2 are MNHEY and SVGAGI. The CDR3 loop spans 15 amino acids. With 5 bases clipped from V and 3 bases from J, the junction kept 6 bases outside the gene matches. CDR3 residues: CASSALSGSYNEQFF. In DNA, the CDR3 is TGTGCCAGCAGTGCCTTGAGCGGGAGCTACAATGAGCAGTTCTTC.

The chain carries TRBV7-3 and TRBJ1-2; 7 bases are a match to TRBD1. CDR1 is SGHTA and CDR2 is FQGTGA in the germline V gene. This CDR3 has 13 amino acids. Unmatched junction bases numbered 8, after V lost 6 bases and J lost 7 bases. CDR3: CASRFRDSGGYTF. CDR3 nucleotide sequence: TGTGCCAGCAGGTTCCGGGACAGCGGTGGCTACACCTTC. The full variable domain, completed using reference TRBV7-3 and TRBJ1-2, is GAGVSQTPSNKVTEKGKYVELRCDPISGHTALYWYRQSLGQGPEFLIYFQGTGAADDSGLPNDRFFAVRPEGSVSTLKIQRTERGDSAVYLCASRFRDSGGYTFGSGTRLTVV.

This CDR3 reads CASSLGGNEKLFF. CDR3 nucleotides: TGTGCCAGCAGCTTGGGGGGAAATGAAAAACTGTTTTTT. The V gene is TRBV7-6, the J gene TRBJ1-4; perhaps TRBD1 as D (5 bases). This CDR3 is 13 amino acids long. Germline-derived CDR1 and CDR2 are SGHVS and FNYEAQ. V lost 3 bases and J lost 5, with 7 bases in between.

This clone was detected once. This rearrangement joins TRBV10-3 to TRBJ2-5; 9 nucleotides line up with TRBD2. The junction had 5 bases not matched to a gene; V was cut back by 5 bases and J by 4 bases. The CDR3 totals 14 residues. Germline V lookup: CDR1 ENHRY, CDR2 SYGVKD. This CDR3 reads CAISHETSGETQYF. The CDR3 DNA is TGTGCCATCAGTCACGAGACTAGCGGAGAGACCCAGTACTTC.

The chain couples TRBV11-2 to TRBJ2-1, with 7 bases lining up with TRBD2. V was pared by 0 bases and J by 3 bases, with 5 bases of the junction left unmatched. CDR1 and CDR2 from the germline V gene are SGHAT and FQNNGV. The CDR3 contains 16 residues. Written as DNA, the CDR3 is TGTGCCAGCAGCTTAGATTGGGCGGGAGTCTACAATGAGCAGTTCTTC. This gives the protein CASSLDWAGVYNEQFF. The variable domain in full, with the rest retrieved from reference TRBV11-2 and TRBJ2-1, is EAGVAQSPRYKIIEKRQSVAFWCNPISGHATLYWYQQILGQGPKLLIQFQNNGVVDDSQLPKDRFSAERLKGVDSTLKIQPAKLEDSAVYLCASSLDWAGVYNEQFFGPGTRLTVL.

The J gene is TRBJ1-2, the V gene TRBV23-1; TRBD1 agrees at 8 bases. TRBV23-1 is an ORF, with its function uncertain. The J segment lost 6 bases and the V segment lost 9 bases, leaving 12 bases of the junction unmatched. The CDR3 is made up of 14 amino acids. CDR3 coding DNA: TGCGCCAGTTCCCGGCAGGACAGGGAGCATGGCTACACCTTC. Amino acid sequence: CASSRQDREHGYTF.